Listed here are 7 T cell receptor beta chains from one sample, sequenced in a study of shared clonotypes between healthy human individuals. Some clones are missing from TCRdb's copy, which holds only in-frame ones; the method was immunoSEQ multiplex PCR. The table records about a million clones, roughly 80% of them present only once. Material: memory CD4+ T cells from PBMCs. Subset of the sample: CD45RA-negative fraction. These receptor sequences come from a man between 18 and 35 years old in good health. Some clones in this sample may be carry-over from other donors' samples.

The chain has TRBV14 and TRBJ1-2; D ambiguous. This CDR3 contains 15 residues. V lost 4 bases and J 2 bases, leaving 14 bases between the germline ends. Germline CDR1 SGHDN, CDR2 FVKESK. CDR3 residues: CASSPKTGKNYGYTF. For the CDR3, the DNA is TGTGCCAGCAGCCCAAAAACCGGGAAAAACTATGGCTACACCTTC.

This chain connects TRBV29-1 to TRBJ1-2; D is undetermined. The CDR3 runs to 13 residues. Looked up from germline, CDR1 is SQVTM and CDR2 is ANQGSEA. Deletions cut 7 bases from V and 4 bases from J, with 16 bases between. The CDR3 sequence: CSAGFGVSYGYTF. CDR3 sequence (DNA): TGCAGCGCCGGATTCGGGGTTAGCTATGGCTACACCTTC.

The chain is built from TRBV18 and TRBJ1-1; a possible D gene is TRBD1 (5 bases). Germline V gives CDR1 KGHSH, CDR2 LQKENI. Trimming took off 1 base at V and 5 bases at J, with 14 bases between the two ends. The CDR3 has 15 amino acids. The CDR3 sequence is CASSPRGQGNTEAFF. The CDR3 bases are TGTGCCAGCTCACCACGAGGGCAGGGCAATACTGAAGCTTTCTTT.

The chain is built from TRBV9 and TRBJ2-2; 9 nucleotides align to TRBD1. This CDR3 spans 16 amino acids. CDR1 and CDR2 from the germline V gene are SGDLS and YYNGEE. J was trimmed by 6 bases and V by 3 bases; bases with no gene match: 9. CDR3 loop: CASSGTGATVPGELFF. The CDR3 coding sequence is TGTGCCAGCAGCGGGACAGGGGCCACAGTCCCCGGGGAGCTGTTTTTT.

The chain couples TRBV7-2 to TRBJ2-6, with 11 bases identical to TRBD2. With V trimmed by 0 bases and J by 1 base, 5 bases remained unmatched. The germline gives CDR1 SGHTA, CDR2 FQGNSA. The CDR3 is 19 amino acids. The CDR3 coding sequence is TGTGCCAGCAGCTTAGCGGTTCTAGCGGGAGGATCTGGGGCCAACGTCCTGACTTTC. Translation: CASSLAVLAGGSGANVLTF.

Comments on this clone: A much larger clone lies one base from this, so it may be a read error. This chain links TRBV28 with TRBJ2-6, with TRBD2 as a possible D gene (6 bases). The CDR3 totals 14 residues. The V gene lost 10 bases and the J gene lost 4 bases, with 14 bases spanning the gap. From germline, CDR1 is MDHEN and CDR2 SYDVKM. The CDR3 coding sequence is TGTGCCATCGGAGGGGCAGCCGGGGCCAACGTCCTGACTTTC. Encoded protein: CAIGGAAGANVLTF.

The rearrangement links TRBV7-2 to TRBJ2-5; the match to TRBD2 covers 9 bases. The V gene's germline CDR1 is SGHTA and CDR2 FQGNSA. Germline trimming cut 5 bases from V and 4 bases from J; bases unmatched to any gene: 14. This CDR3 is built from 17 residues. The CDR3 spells CASSPSSAGGPGETQYF. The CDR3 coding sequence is TGTGCCAGCAGCCCGTCGTCGGCGGGAGGGCCTGGAGAGACCCAGTACTTC.